These 18 T cell receptor beta chains share one sample of origin, sequenced in a study of T cells expressing NK-cell markers. TCRdb reworked the 5' RACE reads into one entry per CDR3 protein, no DNA. This sample's table has about 370,000 distinct CDR3 sequences. Sequencing was performed on blood T cells: a sorted CD56 or NKG2C T cell subset, CD4+ or CD8+ T cells, or bulk PBMC T cells (not recorded which). All receptors derive from a woman between 50 and 59 years old in good health.

The rearrangement joins TRBV27 to TRBJ2-1. CDR3 size: 13 residues. The germline CDR1 and CDR2 sequences are MNHEY and SMNVEV (reference sequence). This chain's CDR3 is CASSLGWGSEQFF.

The chain links TRBV29-1 to TRBJ2-1. CDR1 is SQVTM and CDR2 is ANQGSEA in the germline V gene. The CDR3 contains 11 residues. The CDR3 loop reads CSVLSWFGQFF.

The gene calls are TRBV3-1 and TRBJ2-7; absent DNA, TCRdb's TRBD2 call cannot be checked. This CDR3 contains 17 residues. Per germline, CDR1 LGHDT and CDR2 YNNKEL (reference sequence). The CDR3 spells CASSQEVRGGSSYEQYF.

This chain links TRBV12-3 or TRBV12-4 with TRBJ1-1; TCRdb reports TRBD1, a call that lacks DNA to check it against. The CDR3 is 13 amino acids. The CDR3 loop reads CASSRTTGTEAFF.

The chain is built from TRBV9 and TRBJ2-6. The CDR3 spans 16 residues. The germline gives CDR1 SGDLS, CDR2 YYNGEE. The CDR3 loop is CASSPRLLAVANVLTF.

The chain has TRBV5-1 and TRBJ1-6; TCRdb designates TRBD1, a call that cannot be tested without DNA. The germline gives CDR1 SGHRS, CDR2 YFSETQ. The CDR3 length is 15 residues. This chain's CDR3 is CASSLEQGGSSPLHF.

The V and J genes are TRBV11-3 and TRBJ2-2. This CDR3 has 14 amino acids. Germline assignment: CDR1 SGHNT and CDR2 YENEEA. CDR3 residues: CASSLLSNTGELFF.

This chain links TRBV2 with TRBJ2-3; absent DNA, TCRdb's TRBD2 call cannot be checked. This CDR3 has 17 residues. Germline CDR1 is SNHLY and CDR2 is FYNNEI. CDR3 sequence: CASSYRTSGFSTDTQYF.

The chain is built from TRBV4-1 and TRBJ2-1. CDR3 length equals 14 residues. CDR1 is MGHRA, CDR2 YSYEKL, per germline. CDR3 protein: CASSQLNGENEQFF.

This sequence joins TRBV19 and TRBJ2-7. There are 13 residues in the CDR3. Germline V gene data show CDR1 as LNHDA and CDR2 as SQIVND (reference sequence). The CDR3 sequence: CASSSEGRHEQYF.

The V gene is TRBV20-1, the J gene TRBJ2-1; no DNA is available, so the TRBD1 call from TCRdb remains unchecked. The CDR3 runs to 15 residues. Germline V lookup: CDR1 DFQATT, CDR2 SNEGSKA (reference sequence). The CDR3 here is CSASTRGRRSDEQFF.

The chain employs TRBV12-3 or TRBV12-4 and TRBJ2-5. This CDR3 comprises 16 residues. The CDR3: CASSFSNVLYQETQYF.

This chain links TRBV12-3 or TRBV12-4 with TRBJ1-3. The CDR3 is made up of 14 amino acids. The chain's CDR3 is CASRRTGSGNTIYF.

The V call is TRBV5-1, the J call TRBJ2-7. CDR3 length: 14 amino acids. Germline CDR1 and CDR2: SGHRS and YFSETQ. CDR3 protein: CASSLVVRDYEQYF.

The genes are TRBV6-1 and TRBJ1-6; the TRBD1 assignment by TCRdb is unverifiable without DNA. Germline V gene lookup returns CDR1 MNHNS and CDR2 SASEGT. This CDR3 comprises 16 residues. CDR3 residues: CASNPLSAATGSPLHF.

This chain joins TRBV7-9 and TRBJ2-2. The CDR3 spans 15 residues. CDR1 is SEHNR, CDR2 FQNEAQ, per germline (reference sequence). CDR3 region: CASSPKQATTGELFF.

This rearrangement joins TRBV29-1 to TRBJ2-1; TCRdb's assignment of TRBD1 cannot be checked, as there is no DNA. Germline V CDR1 and CDR2: SQVTM, ANQGSEA. This CDR3 is built from 15 residues. The CDR3 protein is CSVEITPGTVGEQFF.

The rearrangement uses TRBV7-9 and TRBJ2-5; with no DNA, the TCRdb D assignment of TRBD2 cannot be verified. The CDR3 consists of 15 residues. Germline-derived CDR1 and CDR2 are SEHNR and FQNEAQ (reference sequence). The CDR3 sequence: CASSLPGLPQETQYF.